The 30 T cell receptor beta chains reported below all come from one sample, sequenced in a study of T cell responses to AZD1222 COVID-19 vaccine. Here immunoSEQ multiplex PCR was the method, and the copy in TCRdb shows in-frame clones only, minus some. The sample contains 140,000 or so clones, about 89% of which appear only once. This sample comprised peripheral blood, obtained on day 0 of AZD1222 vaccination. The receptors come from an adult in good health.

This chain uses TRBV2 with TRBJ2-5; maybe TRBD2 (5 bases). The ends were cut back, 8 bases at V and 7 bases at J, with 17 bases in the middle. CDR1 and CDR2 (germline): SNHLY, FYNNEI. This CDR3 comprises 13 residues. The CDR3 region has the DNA TGTGCCAGCCGCTCTGCAGCGGCGCGGACCCAGTACTTC. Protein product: CASRSAAARTQYF.

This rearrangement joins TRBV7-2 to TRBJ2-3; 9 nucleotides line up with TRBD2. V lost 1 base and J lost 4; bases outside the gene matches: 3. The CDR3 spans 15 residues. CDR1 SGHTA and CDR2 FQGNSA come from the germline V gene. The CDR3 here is CASSLVAGGPDTQYF. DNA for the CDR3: TGTGCCAGCAGCTTAGTGGCGGGGGGGCCAGATACGCAGTATTTT.

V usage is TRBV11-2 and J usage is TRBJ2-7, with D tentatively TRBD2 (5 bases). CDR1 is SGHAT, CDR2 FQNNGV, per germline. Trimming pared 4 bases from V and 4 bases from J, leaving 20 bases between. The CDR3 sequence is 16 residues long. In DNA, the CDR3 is TGTGCCAGCAGCTCCCCCCCACTAGTCCCCGCATACGAGCAGTACTTC. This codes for CASSSPPLVPAYEQYF.

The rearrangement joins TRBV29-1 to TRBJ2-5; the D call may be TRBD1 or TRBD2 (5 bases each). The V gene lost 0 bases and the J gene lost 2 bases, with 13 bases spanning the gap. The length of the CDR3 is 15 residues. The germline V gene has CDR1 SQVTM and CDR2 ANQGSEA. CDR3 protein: CSVEDPGRRQETQYF. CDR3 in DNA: TGCAGCGTTGAAGATCCGGGACGGCGACAAGAGACCCAGTACTTC. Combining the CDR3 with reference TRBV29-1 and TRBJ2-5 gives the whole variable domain SAVISQKPSRDICQRGTSLTIQCQVDSQVTMMFWYRQQPGQSLTLIATANQGSEATYESGFVIDKFPISRPNLTFSTLTVSNMSPEDSSIYLCSVEDPGRRQETQYFGPGTRLLVL.

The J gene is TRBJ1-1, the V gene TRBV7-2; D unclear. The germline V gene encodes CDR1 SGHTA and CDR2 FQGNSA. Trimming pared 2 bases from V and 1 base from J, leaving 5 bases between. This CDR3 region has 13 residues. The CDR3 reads CASSLRRNTEAFF. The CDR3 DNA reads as TGTGCCAGCAGCTTAAGGCGGAACACTGAAGCTTTCTTT.

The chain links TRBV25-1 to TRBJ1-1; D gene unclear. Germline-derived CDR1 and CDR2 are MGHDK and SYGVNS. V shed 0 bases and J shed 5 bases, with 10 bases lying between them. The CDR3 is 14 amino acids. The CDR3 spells CASSEYGERTEAFF. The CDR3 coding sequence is TGTGCCAGCAGTGAATATGGAGAGAGGACTGAAGCTTTCTTT. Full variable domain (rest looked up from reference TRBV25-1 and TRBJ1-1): EADIYQTPRYLVIGTGKKITLECSQTMGHDKMYWYQQDPGMELHLIHYSYGVNSTEKGDLSSESTVSRIRTEHFPLTLESARPSHTSQYLCASSEYGERTEAFFGQGTRLTVV.

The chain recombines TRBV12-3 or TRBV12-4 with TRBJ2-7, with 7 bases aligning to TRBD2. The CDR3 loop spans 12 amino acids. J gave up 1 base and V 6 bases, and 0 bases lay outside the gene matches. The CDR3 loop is CASRGLSYEQYF. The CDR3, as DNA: TGTGCCAGCAGGGGACTATCCTACGAGCAGTACTTC.

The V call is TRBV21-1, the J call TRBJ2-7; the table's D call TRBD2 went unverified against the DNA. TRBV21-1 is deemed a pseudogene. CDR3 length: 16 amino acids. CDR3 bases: TGTGCCAGCAGCAAAGAGAATGTCAGGACTAGGTACGAGCAGTACTTC. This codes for CASSKENVRTRYEQYF.

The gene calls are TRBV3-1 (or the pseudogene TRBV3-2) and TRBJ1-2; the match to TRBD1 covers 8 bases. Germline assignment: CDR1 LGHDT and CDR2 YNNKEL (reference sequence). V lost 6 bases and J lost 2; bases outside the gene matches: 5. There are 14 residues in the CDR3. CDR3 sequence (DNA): TGTGCCAGCAGTCTTTGGACAGGGAACTATGGCTACACCTTC. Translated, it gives CASSLWTGNYGYTF.

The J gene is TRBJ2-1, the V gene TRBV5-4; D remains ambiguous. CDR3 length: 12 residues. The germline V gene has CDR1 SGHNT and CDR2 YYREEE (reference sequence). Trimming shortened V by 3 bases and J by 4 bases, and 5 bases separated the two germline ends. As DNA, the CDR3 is TGTGCCAGCAGCTGGAGTTACAATGAGCAGTTCTTC. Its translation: CASSWSYNEQFF. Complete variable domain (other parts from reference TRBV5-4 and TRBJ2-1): ETGVTQSPTHLIKTRGQQVTLRCSSQSGHNTVSWYQQALGQGPQFIFQYYREEENGRGNFPPRFSGLQFPNYSSELNVNALELDDSALYLCASSWSYNEQFFGPGTRLTVL.

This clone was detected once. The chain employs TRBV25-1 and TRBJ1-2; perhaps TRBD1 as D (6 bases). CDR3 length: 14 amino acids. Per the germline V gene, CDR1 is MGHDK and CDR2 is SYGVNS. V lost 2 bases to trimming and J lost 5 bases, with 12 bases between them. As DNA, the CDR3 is TGTGCCAGCAGTGAAACCGGGACAAGTTATGGCTACACCTTC. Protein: CASSETGTSYGYTF.

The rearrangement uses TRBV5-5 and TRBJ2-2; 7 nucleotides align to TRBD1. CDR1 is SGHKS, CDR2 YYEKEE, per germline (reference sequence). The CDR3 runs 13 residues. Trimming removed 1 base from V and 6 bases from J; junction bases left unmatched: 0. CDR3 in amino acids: CASSLTGAGELFF. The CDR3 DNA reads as TGTGCCAGCAGCTTGACAGGGGCCGGGGAGCTGTTTTTT.

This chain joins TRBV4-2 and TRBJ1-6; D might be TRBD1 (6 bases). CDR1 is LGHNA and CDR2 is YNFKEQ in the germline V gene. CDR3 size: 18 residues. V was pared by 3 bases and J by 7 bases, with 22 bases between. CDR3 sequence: CASSHWVSMGGRNSPLHF. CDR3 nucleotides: TGTGCCAGCAGCCATTGGGTGTCGATGGGGGGCCGGAATTCACCCCTCCACTTT.

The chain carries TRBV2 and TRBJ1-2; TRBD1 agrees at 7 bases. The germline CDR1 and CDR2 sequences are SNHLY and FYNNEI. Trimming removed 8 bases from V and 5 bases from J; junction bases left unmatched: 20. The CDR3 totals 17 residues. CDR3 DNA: TGTGCCAGCTCGGGTAGCAGAGAGTGGGACAGAGATTATGGCTACACCTTC. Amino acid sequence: CASSGSREWDRDYGYTF.

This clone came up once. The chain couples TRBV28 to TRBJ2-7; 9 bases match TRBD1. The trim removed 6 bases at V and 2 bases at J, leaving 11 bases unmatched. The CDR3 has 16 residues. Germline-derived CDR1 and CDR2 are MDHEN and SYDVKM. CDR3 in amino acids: CASSFLPGQGPYEQYF. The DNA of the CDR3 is TGTGCCAGCAGCTTTCTACCGGGACAGGGCCCCTACGAGCAGTACTTC.

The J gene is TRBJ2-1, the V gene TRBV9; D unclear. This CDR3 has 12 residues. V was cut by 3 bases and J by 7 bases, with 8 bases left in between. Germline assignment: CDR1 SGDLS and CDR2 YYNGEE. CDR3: CASSARPNEQFF. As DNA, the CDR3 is TGTGCCAGCAGCGCCAGACCTAATGAGCAGTTCTTC.

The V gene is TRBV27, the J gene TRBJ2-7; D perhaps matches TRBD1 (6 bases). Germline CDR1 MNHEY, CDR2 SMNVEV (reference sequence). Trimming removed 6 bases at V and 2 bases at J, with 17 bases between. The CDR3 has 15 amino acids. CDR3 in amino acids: CASRTGMFEPYEQYF. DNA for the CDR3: TGTGCCAGCAGGACAGGCATGTTCGAGCCCTACGAGCAGTACTTC.

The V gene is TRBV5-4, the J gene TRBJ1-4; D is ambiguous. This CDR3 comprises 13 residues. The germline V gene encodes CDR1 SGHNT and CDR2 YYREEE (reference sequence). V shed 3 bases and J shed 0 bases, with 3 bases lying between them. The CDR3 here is CASSSPTNEKLFF. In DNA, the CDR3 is TGTGCCAGCAGCTCCCCAACTAATGAAAAACTGTTTTTT.

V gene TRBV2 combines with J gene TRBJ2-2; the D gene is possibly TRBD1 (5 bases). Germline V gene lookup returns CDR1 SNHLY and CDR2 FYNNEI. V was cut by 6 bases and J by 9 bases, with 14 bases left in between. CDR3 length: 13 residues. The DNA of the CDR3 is TGTGCCAGCAGCAAAGACAGCCCCCGGGAGCTGTTTTTT. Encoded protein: CASSKDSPRELFF.

The DNA for the CDR3 is TGCGCCAGCAGCCCCAAGGACGACAGTCCAACGACTGAAGCTTTCTTT. This translates into CASSPKDDSPTTEAFF. The rearrangement uses TRBV4-1 and TRBJ1-1; tentatively, D is TRBD1 (5 bases). The V gene lost 4 bases and the J gene lost 5 bases, with 20 bases spanning the gap. The germline V gene encodes CDR1 MGHRA and CDR2 YSYEKL. This CDR3 spans 16 amino acids.

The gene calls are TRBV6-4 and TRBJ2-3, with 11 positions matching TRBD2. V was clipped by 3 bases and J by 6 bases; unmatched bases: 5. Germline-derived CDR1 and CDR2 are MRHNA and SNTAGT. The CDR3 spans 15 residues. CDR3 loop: CASSEQLAGVDTQYF. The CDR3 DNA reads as TGTGCCAGCAGTGAACAACTAGCGGGAGTGGATACGCAGTATTTT.

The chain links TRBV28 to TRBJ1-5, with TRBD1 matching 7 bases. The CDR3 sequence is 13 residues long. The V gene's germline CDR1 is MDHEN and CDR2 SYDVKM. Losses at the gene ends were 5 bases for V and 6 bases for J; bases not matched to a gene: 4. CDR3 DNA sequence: TGTGCCAGCAGTCCAGACAGGGTTCAGCCCCAGCATTTT. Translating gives CASSPDRVQPQHF.

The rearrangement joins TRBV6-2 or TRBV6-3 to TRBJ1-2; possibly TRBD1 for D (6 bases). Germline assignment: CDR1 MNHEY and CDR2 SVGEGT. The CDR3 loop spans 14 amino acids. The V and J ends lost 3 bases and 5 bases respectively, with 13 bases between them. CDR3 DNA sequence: TGTGCCAGCAGTTATATCTCAGGGGATTATGGCTACACCTTC. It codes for CASSYISGDYGYTF.

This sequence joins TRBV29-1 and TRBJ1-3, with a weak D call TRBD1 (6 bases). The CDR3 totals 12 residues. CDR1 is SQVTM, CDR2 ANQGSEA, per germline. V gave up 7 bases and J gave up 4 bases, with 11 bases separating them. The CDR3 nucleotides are TGCAGCGGTGGGACATTCGGAAACACCATATATTTT. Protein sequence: CSGGTFGNTIYF.

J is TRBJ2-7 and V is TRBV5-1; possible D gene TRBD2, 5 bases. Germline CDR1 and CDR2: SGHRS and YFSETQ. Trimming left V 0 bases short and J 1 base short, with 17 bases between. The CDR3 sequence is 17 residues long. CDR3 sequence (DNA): TGCGCCAGCAGCTTGGTTGGGCGGGCCACCCTATCCTACGAGCAGTACTTC. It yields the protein CASSLVGRATLSYEQYF.

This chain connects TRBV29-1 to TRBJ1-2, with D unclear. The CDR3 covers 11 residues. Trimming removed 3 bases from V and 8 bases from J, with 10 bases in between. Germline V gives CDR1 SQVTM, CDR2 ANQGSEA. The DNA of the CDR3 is TGCAGCGTTGATCGGGTTAAAGGCTACACCTTC. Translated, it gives CSVDRVKGYTF. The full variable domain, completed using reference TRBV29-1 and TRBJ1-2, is SAVISQKPSRDICQRGTSLTIQCQVDSQVTMMFWYRQQPGQSLTLIATANQGSEATYESGFVIDKFPISRPNLTFSTLTVSNMSPEDSSIYLCSVDRVKGYTFGSGTRLTVV.

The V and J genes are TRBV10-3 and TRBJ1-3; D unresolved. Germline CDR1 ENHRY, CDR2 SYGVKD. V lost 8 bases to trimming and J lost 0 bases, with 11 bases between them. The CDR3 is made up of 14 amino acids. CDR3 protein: CAISTGRSGNTIYF. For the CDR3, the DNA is TGTGCCATCTCGACGGGCCGCTCTGGAAACACCATATATTTT.

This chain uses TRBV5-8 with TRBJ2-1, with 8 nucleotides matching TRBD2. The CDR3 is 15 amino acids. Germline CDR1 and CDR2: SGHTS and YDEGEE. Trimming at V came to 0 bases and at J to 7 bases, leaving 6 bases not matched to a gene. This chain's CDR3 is CASSLGSGSSNEQFF. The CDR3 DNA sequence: TGTGCCAGCAGCTTGGGGAGCGGGAGCTCAAATGAGCAGTTCTTC.

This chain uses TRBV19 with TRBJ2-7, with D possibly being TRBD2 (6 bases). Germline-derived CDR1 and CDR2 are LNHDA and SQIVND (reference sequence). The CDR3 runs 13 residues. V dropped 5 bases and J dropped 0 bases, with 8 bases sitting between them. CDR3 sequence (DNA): TGTGCCAGTAGTTCGGGACTCTCCTACGAGCAGTACTTC. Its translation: CASSSGLSYEQYF.

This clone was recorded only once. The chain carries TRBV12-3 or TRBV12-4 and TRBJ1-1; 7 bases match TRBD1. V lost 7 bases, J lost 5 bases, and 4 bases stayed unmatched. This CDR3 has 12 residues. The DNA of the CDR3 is TGTGCCAGCACCCCAGGGGGGACTGAAGCTTTCTTT. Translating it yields CASTPGGTEAFF.